The 20 T cell receptor beta chains presented below share a single source sample, sequenced in a study of OX40 agonist ivuxolimab in advanced cancers. The protocol was immunoSEQ multiplex PCR, while the TCRdb copy is restricted to in-frame clones and leaves out a portion. The sample contains fewer than 60,000 clones, roughly 77% of which appear only once. The specimen was CD4+ or CD8+ T cells sorted from blood, collected in a trial of the OX40 agonist ivuxolimab. The receptors come from an adult with an advanced solid tumor such as melanoma, head and neck, liver or kidney cancer.

The chain carries TRBV6-5 and TRBJ1-3; D is ambiguous. The CDR3 has 15 residues. Trimming pared 5 bases from V and 2 bases from J, leaving 13 bases between. Germline V gene sequence: CDR1 MNHEY, CDR2 SVGAGI. CDR3 residues: CASSPPRQPGNTIYF. In DNA, the CDR3 is TGTGCCAGCAGTCCCCCCCGTCAACCTGGAAACACCATATATTTT.

This chain links TRBV5-8 with TRBJ2-7, with TRBD2 matching 8 bases. The CDR3 totals 17 residues. Looked up from germline, CDR1 is SGHTS and CDR2 is YDEGEE. With 1 base clipped from V and 2 bases from J, the junction kept 11 bases outside the gene matches. The DNA of the CDR3 is TGTGCCAGCAGCTTGTCCTCTTGGGGCGGGGGGCCCTACGAGCAGTACTTC. This sequence encodes CASSLSSWGGGPYEQYF.

This clone was counted between two and nine times. The chain has TRBV5-4 and TRBJ1-1, with a weak D call TRBD1 (5 bases). The germline CDR1 and CDR2 sequences are SGHNT and YYREEE (reference sequence). Between the trimmed V and J ends, which lost 0 bases and 6 bases, there was a span of 9 bases. This CDR3 region has 13 residues. The CDR3 DNA sequence: TGTGCCAGCAGCTTGGGCAGGGTGGCTGAAGCTTTCTTT. Translating gives CASSLGRVAEAFF.

The chain carries TRBV19 and TRBJ1-5; D unresolved. The CDR3 sequence is 15 residues long. Germline V gives CDR1 LNHDA, CDR2 SQIVND (reference sequence). The V end was cut by 1 base, the J end by 5 bases, with 12 bases between. CDR3 in amino acids: CASSIAVEDHQPQHF. CDR3 nucleotide sequence: TGTGCCAGTAGTATAGCGGTAGAAGACCATCAGCCCCAGCATTTT.

The CDR3 region is CASRGQGSYEQYF. DNA of the CDR3: TGTGCCAGCAGGGGACAGGGGTCCTACGAGCAGTACTTC. The chain joins TRBV7-9 to TRBJ2-7; 10 nucleotides line up with TRBD1. In germline, CDR1 is SEHNR, CDR2 FQNEAQ (reference sequence). V was pared by 6 bases and J by 1 base, with 0 bases of the junction left unmatched. The CDR3 extends over 13 amino acids. The complete variable domain, with remaining parts taken from reference TRBV7-9 and TRBJ2-7, reads DTGVSQNPRHKITKRGQNVTFRCDPISEHNRLYWYRQTLGQGPEFLTYFQNEAQLEKSRLLSDRFSAERPKGSFSTLEIQRTEQGDSAMYLCASRGQGSYEQYFGPGTRLTVT.

The chain has TRBV6-6 and TRBJ2-1, with TRBD2 as a possible D gene (5 bases). Per the germline V gene, CDR1 is MNHNY and CDR2 is SVGAGI (reference sequence). Trimming removed 8 bases at V and 6 bases at J, with 14 bases between. The CDR3 is made up of 13 amino acids. The CDR3 DNA is TGTGCCAGCTCGAATTACGGGGTCAATGAGCAGTTCTTC. This translates into CASSNYGVNEQFF.

This chain joins TRBV11-3 and TRBJ2-5, with a tentative D call TRBD1 (6 bases). CDR1 is SGHNT, CDR2 YENEEA, per germline. V was trimmed by 4 bases and J by 1 base, leaving 13 bases between them. The CDR3 has 15 amino acids. CDR3 residues: CASSSRVGAQETQYF. The CDR3, as DNA: TGTGCCAGCAGCTCACGAGTGGGGGCCCAAGAGACCCAGTACTTC.

The chain has TRBV9 and TRBJ1-1, with unresolved D. The CDR3 sequence is 13 residues long. CDR1 and CDR2 from the germline V gene are SGDLS and YYNGEE. Trimming removed 0 bases at V and 3 bases at J, with 6 bases between. CDR3 loop: CASSVDLYTEAFF. Here the CDR3 DNA reads TGTGCCAGCAGCGTAGACCTATACACTGAAGCTTTCTTT.

V usage is TRBV14 and J usage is TRBJ2-1, with TRBD2 matching over 9 bases. The CDR3 length is 15 residues. CDR1 SGHDN and CDR2 FVKESK come from the germline V gene. V lost 5 bases to trimming and J lost 8 bases; unmatched junction nucleotides: 10. Written as DNA, the CDR3 is TGTGCCAGCAGCAGGGGGACTAGCTATCGGGATGAGCAGTTCTTC. It codes for CASSRGTSYRDEQFF.

This chain connects TRBV4-1 to TRBJ2-7; 7 bases line up with TRBD1. The CDR3 is made up of 17 amino acids. The V gene's germline CDR1 is MGHRA and CDR2 YSYEKL. Trimming at V came to 0 bases and at J to 3 bases, leaving 11 bases not matched to a gene. CDR3 region: CASSQDWRTGPNYEQYF. The CDR3 DNA reads TGCGCCAGCAGCCAAGATTGGAGGACAGGCCCGAACTACGAGCAGTACTTC.

The rearrangement links TRBV11-2 to TRBJ2-6; 7 nucleotides align to TRBD1. CDR3 length: 18 residues. V shed 4 bases and J 4 bases; nucleotides not matched to a gene: 13. In germline, CDR1 is SGHAT, CDR2 FQNNGV. CDR3 sequence: CASSSQKTRGNGANVLTF. In DNA, the CDR3 is TGTGCCAGCAGCTCCCAGAAGACCAGGGGGAACGGGGCCAACGTCCTGACTTTC.

This chain links TRBV5-1 with TRBJ2-7; tentatively, D is TRBD1 or TRBD2 (5 bases each). The CDR3 extends over 16 amino acids. The V end lost 1 base, the J end lost 2 bases, and 16 bases lay between the germline ends. The germline V gene encodes CDR1 SGHRS and CDR2 YFSETQ. The DNA of the CDR3 is TGCGCCAGCAGCTTGAAAGTTGGGGACGGGGCCTACGAGCAGTACTTC. As protein: CASSLKVGDGAYEQYF.

This chain joins TRBV7-6 and TRBJ2-7; TRBD2 agrees at 8 bases. Germline V gene sequence: CDR1 SGHVS, CDR2 FNYEAQ. V was pared by 4 bases and J by 0 bases, with 5 bases of the junction left unmatched. This CDR3 has 15 amino acids. CDR3 sequence reads: CASSSGGTHSYEQYF. The CDR3 DNA is TGTGCCAGCAGCTCGGGAGGGACACACTCCTACGAGCAGTACTTC.

The genes are TRBV28 and TRBJ1-2; D unclear. The CDR3 runs 13 residues. V lost 6 bases, J lost 1 base, and 9 bases lay in between. Germline lookup yields CDR1 MDHEN and CDR2 SYDVKM. The CDR3 sequence is CASSRPVNYGYTF. The CDR3, as DNA: TGTGCCAGCAGCCGACCGGTTAACTATGGCTACACCTTC.

The V and J genes are TRBV6-5 and TRBJ2-2, with a tentative D call TRBD1 (5 bases). The CDR3 consists of 15 residues. Germline CDR1 reads MNHEY; CDR2 reads SVGAGI. V was cut by 2 bases and J by 0 bases, with 7 bases left in between. The CDR3 nucleotides are TGTGCCAGCAGTTACGACAGCGCGAACACCGGGGAGCTGTTTTTT. Translating gives CASSYDSANTGELFF.

This rearrangement joins TRBV5-1 to TRBJ2-1; TRBD2 is a possible D gene (5 bases). This CDR3 has 15 residues. Between the trimmed V and J ends, which lost 1 base and 2 bases, there was a span of 10 bases. Looked up from germline, CDR1 is SGHRS and CDR2 is YFSETQ. The CDR3, as DNA: TGCGCCAGCAGCTTGCTGGGGAGCGCCTACAATGAGCAGTTCTTC. Its protein product is CASSLLGSAYNEQFF. The variable domain in full, with the rest retrieved from reference TRBV5-1 and TRBJ2-1, is KAGVTQTPRYLIKTRGQQVTLSCSPISGHRSVSWYQQTPGQGLQFLFEYFSETQRNKGNFPGRFSGRQFSNSRSEMNVSTLELGDSALYLCASSLLGSAYNEQFFGPGTRLTVL.

The rearrangement uses TRBV10-3 and TRBJ2-3, with D possibly TRBD2 on 6 matching bases. Germline CDR1 reads ENHRY; CDR2 reads SYGVKD. V was pared by 6 bases and J by 2 bases, with 12 bases between. The CDR3 spans 14 residues. CDR3 residues: CAIRSSGDTDTQYF. As DNA, the CDR3 is TGTGCCATCAGGTCCTCGGGGGACACAGATACGCAGTATTTT.

V is TRBV5-1 and J is TRBJ2-2; D may be TRBD1 (6 bases). This CDR3 comprises 14 residues. The germline V gene has CDR1 SGHRS and CDR2 YFSETQ. V lost 4 bases, J lost 4 bases, and 11 bases lay in between. The CDR3 DNA reads as TGCGCCAGCAGCGAGCGGACAGTCACCGGGGAGCTGTTTTTT. Protein product: CASSERTVTGELFF.

This chain joins TRBV5-6 and TRBJ1-2; no reliable D call. The germline V gene has CDR1 SGHDT and CDR2 YYEEEE. CDR3 size: 12 residues. The V gene lost 0 bases and the J gene lost 7 bases, with 7 bases spanning the gap. CDR3 coding DNA: TGTGCCAGCAGCTTGGTGGCGACTGGCTACACCTTC. Translated: CASSLVATGYTF.

This chain uses TRBV29-1 with TRBJ1-1, with D unclear. V was shortened by 4 bases and J by 1 base, with 13 bases between the two germline ends. CDR1 and CDR2 from the germline V gene are SQVTM and ANQGSEA. The CDR3 has 14 amino acids. CDR3 bases: TGCAGCGTTGGGAGTCTCACACCGAACACTGAAGCTTTCTTT. Its translation is CSVGSLTPNTEAFF.